This TCR beta chain emerged from a study of cytomegalovirus exposure and HLA in healthy donors. Clones were sequenced by immunoSEQ multiplex PCR, and TCRdb holds only the in-frame ones, with some missing. Among approximately 220,000 clones, about 83% were seen once, and the ten largest hold about 2.5%. The donors formed part of the roughly 120-subject validation cohort, distinct from the roughly 620-subject first cohort. Germline V CDR1 and CDR2: ENHRY, SYGVKD. CDR3 size: 14 residues. J gave up 1 base and V 5 bases, and 4 bases lay outside the gene matches. As for this clone: Its antigen is not identified.

Points from the study as a whole: Most TCR sequences were seen very rarely across donors, but some public TCRs occurred in many.

The clonotype originates from a man between 18 and 29 years old in good health and CMV-seronegative. The V gene is TRBV10-3, the J gene TRBJ2-7, with 8 bases fitting TRBD2. Material: PBMCs. The CDR3 sequence is CAISTSGTSYEQYF. CDR3 nucleotides: TGTGCCATCAGTACTAGCGGAACATCCTACGAGCAGTACTTC.